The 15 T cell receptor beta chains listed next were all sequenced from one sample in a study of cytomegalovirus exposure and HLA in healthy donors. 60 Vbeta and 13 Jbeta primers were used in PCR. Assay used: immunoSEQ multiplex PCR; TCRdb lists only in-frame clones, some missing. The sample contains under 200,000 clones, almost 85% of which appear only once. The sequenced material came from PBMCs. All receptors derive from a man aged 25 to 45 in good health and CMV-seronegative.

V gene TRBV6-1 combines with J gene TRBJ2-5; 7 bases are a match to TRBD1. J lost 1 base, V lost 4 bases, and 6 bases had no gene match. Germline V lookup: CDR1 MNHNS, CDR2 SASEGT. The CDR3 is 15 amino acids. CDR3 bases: TGTGCCAGCAGTGGCCGGGACAGTCTCCAAGAGACCCAGTACTTC. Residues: CASSGRDSLQETQYF.

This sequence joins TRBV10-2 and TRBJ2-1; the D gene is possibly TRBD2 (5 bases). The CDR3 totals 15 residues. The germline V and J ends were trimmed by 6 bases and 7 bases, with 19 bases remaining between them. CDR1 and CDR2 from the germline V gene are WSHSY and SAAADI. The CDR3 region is CASSNNIMRGNEQFF. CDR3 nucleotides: TGCGCCAGCAGCAACAATATTATGCGAGGGAATGAGCAGTTCTTC.

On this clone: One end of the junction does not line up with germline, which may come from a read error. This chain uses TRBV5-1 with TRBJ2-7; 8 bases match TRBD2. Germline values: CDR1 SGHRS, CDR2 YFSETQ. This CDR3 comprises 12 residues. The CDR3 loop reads CASSLASGTSSF. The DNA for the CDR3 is TGCGCCAGCAGCTTGGCCTCCGGGACTAGTAGCTTC.

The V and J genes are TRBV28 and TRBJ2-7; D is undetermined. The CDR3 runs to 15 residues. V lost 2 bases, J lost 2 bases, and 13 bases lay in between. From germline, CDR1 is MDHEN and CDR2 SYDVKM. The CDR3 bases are TGTGCCAGCAGTTTAAGTACGGGTCGCCCCTACGAGCAGTACTTC. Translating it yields CASSLSTGRPYEQYF.

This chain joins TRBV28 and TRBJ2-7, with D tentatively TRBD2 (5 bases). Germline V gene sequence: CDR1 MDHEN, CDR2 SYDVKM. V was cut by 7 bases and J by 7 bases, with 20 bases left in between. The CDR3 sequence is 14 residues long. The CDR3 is CASIFAGSTEEQYF. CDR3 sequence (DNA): TGTGCCAGCATCTTCGCGGGCAGTACCGAGGAGCAGTACTTC.

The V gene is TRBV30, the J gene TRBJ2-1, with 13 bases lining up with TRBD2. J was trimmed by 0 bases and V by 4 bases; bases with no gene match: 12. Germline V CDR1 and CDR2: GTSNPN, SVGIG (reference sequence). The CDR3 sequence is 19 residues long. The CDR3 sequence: CAWTSPGLAGKSSYNEQFF. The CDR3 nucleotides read TGTGCCTGGACCTCCCCGGGACTAGCGGGAAAGAGCTCCTACAATGAGCAGTTCTTC.

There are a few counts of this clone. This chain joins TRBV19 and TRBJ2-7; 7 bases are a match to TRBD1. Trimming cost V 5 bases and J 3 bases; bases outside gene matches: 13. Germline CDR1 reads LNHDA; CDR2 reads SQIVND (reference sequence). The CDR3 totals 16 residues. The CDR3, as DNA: TGTGCCAGTAGTGCGACCAGGGGGTCGTTCGTCTACGAGCAGTACTTC. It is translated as CASSATRGSFVYEQYF.

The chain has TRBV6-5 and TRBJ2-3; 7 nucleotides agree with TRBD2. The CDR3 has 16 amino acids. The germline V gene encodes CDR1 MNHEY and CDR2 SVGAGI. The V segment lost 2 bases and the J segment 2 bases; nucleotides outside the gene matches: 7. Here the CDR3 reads CASSYGERGFTDTQYF. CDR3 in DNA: TGTGCCAGCAGTTACGGGGAGCGGGGTTTCACAGATACGCAGTATTTT.

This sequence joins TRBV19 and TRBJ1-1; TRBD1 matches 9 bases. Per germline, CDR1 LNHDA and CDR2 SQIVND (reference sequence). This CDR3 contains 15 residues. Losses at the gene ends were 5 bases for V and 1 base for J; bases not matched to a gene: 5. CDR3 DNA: TGTGCCAGTAGTGCGGACAGGGGCTCGAACACTGAAGCTTTCTTT. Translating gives CASSADRGSNTEAFF.

The CDR3 loop reads CASSGTGQGTNEKLFF. CDR3 nucleotides: TGTGCCAGCAGCGGGACAGGACAGGGAACTAATGAAAAACTGTTTTTT. The rearrangement joins TRBV9 to TRBJ1-4, with 8 bases identical to TRBD1. Germline assignment: CDR1 SGDLS and CDR2 YYNGEE. The CDR3 covers 16 residues. The junction had 5 bases not matched to a gene; V was cut back by 3 bases and J by 1 base.

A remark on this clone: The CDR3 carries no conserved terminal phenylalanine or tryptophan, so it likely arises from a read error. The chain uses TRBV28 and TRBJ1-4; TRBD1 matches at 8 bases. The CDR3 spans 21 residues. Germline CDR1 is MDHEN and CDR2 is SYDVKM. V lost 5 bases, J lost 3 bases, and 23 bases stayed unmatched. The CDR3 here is CASSLGETGEYVLAANEKLFL. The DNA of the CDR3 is TGTGCCAGCAGTCTAGGAGAGACAGGGGAGTATGTCCTCGCGGCTAATGAAAAACTGTTTTTG.

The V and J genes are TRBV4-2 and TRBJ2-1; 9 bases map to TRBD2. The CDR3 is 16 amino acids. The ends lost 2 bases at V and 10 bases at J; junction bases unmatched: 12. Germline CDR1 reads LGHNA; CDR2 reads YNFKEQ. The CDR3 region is CASSQSSGEAGREQFF. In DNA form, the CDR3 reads TGTGCCAGCAGCCAATCTAGCGGGGAGGCGGGGAGGGAGCAGTTCTTC.

The DNA of the CDR3 is TGTGCCAGCTCACCCCTCAGGGAGACCCAGTACTTC. Its protein is CASSPLRETQYF. The genes are TRBV18 and TRBJ2-5; no reliable D call. V was trimmed by 3 bases and J by 5 bases, leaving 7 bases between them. CDR1 and CDR2 (germline): KGHSH, LQKENI. This CDR3 contains 12 residues.

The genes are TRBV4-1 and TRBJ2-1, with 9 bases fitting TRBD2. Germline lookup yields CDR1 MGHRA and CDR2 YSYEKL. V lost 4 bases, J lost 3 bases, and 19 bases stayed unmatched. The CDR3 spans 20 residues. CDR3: CASSPKETGKSGGLYNEQFF. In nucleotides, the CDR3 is TGCGCCAGCAGCCCCAAGGAGACAGGGAAAAGCGGGGGGCTCTACAATGAGCAGTTCTTC.

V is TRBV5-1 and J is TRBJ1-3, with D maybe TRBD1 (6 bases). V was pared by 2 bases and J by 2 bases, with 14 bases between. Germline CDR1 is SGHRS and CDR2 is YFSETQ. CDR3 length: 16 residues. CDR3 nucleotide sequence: TGCGCCAGCAGCTTTGGAGGCACAGGGACTGGAAACACCATATATTTT. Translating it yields CASSFGGTGTGNTIYF.